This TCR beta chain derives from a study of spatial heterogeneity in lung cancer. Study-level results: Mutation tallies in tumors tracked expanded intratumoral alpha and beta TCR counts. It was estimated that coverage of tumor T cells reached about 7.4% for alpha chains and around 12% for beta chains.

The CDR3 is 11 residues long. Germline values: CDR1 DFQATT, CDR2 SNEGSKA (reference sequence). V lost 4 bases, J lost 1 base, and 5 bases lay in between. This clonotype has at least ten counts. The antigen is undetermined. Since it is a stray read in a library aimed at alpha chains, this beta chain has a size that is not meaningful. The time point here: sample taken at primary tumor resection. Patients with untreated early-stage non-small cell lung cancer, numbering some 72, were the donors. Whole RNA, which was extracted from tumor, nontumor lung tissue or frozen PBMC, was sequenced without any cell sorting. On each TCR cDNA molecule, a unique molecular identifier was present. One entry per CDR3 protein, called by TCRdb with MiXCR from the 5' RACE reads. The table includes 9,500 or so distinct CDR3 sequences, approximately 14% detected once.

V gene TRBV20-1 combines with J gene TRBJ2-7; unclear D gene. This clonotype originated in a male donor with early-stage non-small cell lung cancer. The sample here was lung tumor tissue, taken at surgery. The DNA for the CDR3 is TGCAGTGCTAAGGGTTCCTACGAGCAGTACTTC. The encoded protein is CSAKGSYEQYF.